Shown below are 5 T cell receptor beta chains from a single sample sequenced in a study of T cell repertoires in cytomegalovirus infection. TCRdb redid the calling of the reads with MiXCR, one entry per CDR3 protein. The profile shows under 95,000 distinct CDR3 sequences, about 4% of them singletons. The sample consisted of PBMCs. The origin of the receptors is a human donor in good health (CMV status not recorded). Some clones in this sample may be carry-over from other donors' samples.

This clonotype was recorded many times. J is TRBJ1-3 and V is TRBV28; no clear D. CDR3 length: 14 amino acids. Per the germline V gene, CDR1 is MDHEN and CDR2 is SYDVKM. Trimming removed 4 bases from V and 5 bases from J, with 12 bases in between. DNA of the CDR3: TGTGCCAGCAGTTATTGGGTGCAGAGAAACACCATATATTTT. This gives the protein CASSYWVQRNTIYF.

This chain connects TRBV6-2 or TRBV6-3 to TRBJ1-1, with D uncertain. V shed 1 base and J shed 6 bases, with 12 bases lying between them. From germline, CDR1 is MNHEY and CDR2 SVGEGT. The CDR3 runs 14 residues. The DNA of the CDR3 is TGTGCCAGCAGTTACTACCGGGCCCGGGCTGAAGCTTTCTTT. It is translated as CASSYYRARAEAFF.

This clonotype was detected ten times or more. A read error may account for a junction end that differs from germline. This rearrangement joins TRBV7-6 to TRBJ2-5; tentatively, D is TRBD1 (6 bases). The CDR3 is made up of 13 amino acids. Germline CDR1 is SGHVS and CDR2 is FNYEAQ. CDR3: CASSVGGQETQYF. The CDR3, as DNA: TGTGCTAGCAGCGTCGGCGGACAGGAGACCCAGTACTTC. Together with reference TRBV7-6 and TRBJ2-5, the CDR3 gives the full variable domain: GAGVSQSPRYKVTKRGQDVALRCDPISGHVSLYWYRQALGQGPEFLTYFNYEAQQDKSGLPNDRFSAERPEGSISTLTIQRTEQRDSAMYRCASSVGGQETQYFGPGTRLLVL.

This clonotype was counted ten times or more. V usage is TRBV28 and J usage is TRBJ2-7, with D possibly matching TRBD1 (7 bases). Deletions cut 6 bases from V and 7 bases from J, with 25 bases between. The CDR3 has 16 residues. The germline CDR1 and CDR2 sequences are MDHEN and SYDVKM. The CDR3 loop reads CASRPQGRTLMGEQYF. The CDR3, as DNA: TGTGCCAGCAGACCACAGGGGAGGACCCTAATGGGGGAGCAGTACTTC.

This clonotype was seen ten or more times. The chain is built from TRBV14 and TRBJ1-6, with 8 bases aligning to TRBD1. Germline CDR1 reads SGHDN; CDR2 reads FVKESK. The CDR3 has 14 residues. V lost 6 bases to trimming and J lost 8 bases; unmatched junction nucleotides: 6. The CDR3 is CASSSGQGYSPLHF. In nucleotides, the CDR3 is TGTGCCAGCAGTAGTGGACAGGGATATTCACCCCTCCACTTT.